This T cell receptor (beta chain) derives from a study of cytomegalovirus exposure and HLA in healthy donors. The study ran its PCR with 60 Vbeta and 13 Jbeta primers. Assay used: immunoSEQ multiplex PCR; TCRdb lists only in-frame clones, some missing. Here the sample spans approximately 200,000 clones, about 80% being singletons. This receptor was taken from a woman in her twenties or thirties in good health and CMV-seropositive. The sequenced sample consisted of PBMCs.

The CDR3 sequence: CASSMTGVTQYF. CDR3 nucleotides: TGTGCCAGTAGTATGACCGGGGTCACGCAGTATTTT. This chain joins TRBV19 and TRBJ2-3, with D perhaps matching TRBD2 (5 bases). With 3 bases removed from V and 9 bases from J, the gap between germline ends came to 10 bases. In germline, CDR1 is LNHDA, CDR2 SQIVND (reference sequence). The CDR3 has 12 residues.